Listed here are 4 T cell receptor beta chains from one sample, sequenced in a study of shared clonotypes between healthy human individuals. TCRdb keeps only in-frame clones here, not all; method: immunoSEQ multiplex PCR. The sample holds millions of clones, 90% to 95% seen once. The source material was naive CD4+ T cells sorted from blood. The subset denotes: CD45RA+ positively selected. These receptors originate from a man in his late teens or twenties in good health.

V usage is TRBV5-1 and J usage is TRBJ1-1, with D maybe TRBD1 (6 bases). CDR1 SGHRS and CDR2 YFSETQ come from the germline V gene. Trimming took off 0 bases at V and 4 bases at J, with 10 bases between the two ends. This CDR3 spans 14 amino acids. As DNA, the CDR3 is TGCGCCAGCAGCTTGGCAAGGGGGAGCACTGAAGCTTTCTTT. Amino acid sequence: CASSLARGSTEAFF.

The CDR3 sequence: CATQGGPDTQYF. CDR3 coding DNA: TGTGCCACTCAGGGTGGCCCAGATACGCAGTATTTT. The chain uses TRBV10-3 and TRBJ2-3; possible D gene TRBD1, 5 bases. CDR3 size: 12 residues. Germline assignment: CDR1 ENHRY and CDR2 SYGVKD. V lost 10 bases, J lost 4 bases, and 12 bases lay in between.

CDR3 amino acids: CSVDPEGVYTQYF. As DNA, the CDR3 is TGCAGCGTTGATCCGGAGGGGGTTTATACGCAGTATTTT. The V gene is TRBV29-1, the J gene TRBJ2-3; D is possibly TRBD1 or TRBD2 (6 bases each). Trimming left V 3 bases short and J 7 bases short, with 14 bases between. Germline CDR1 and CDR2: SQVTM and ANQGSEA. The CDR3 spans 13 residues.

V is TRBV10-1 and J is TRBJ2-2; 7 bases line up with TRBD1. The V gene's germline CDR1 is WNHNN and CDR2 SYGVQD (reference sequence). The CDR3 consists of 14 residues. The trim removed 4 bases at V and 4 bases at J, leaving 3 bases unmatched. The CDR3 region is CASSAGTVTGELFF. DNA of the CDR3: TGCGCCAGCAGTGCCGGGACAGTCACCGGGGAGCTGTTTTTT.